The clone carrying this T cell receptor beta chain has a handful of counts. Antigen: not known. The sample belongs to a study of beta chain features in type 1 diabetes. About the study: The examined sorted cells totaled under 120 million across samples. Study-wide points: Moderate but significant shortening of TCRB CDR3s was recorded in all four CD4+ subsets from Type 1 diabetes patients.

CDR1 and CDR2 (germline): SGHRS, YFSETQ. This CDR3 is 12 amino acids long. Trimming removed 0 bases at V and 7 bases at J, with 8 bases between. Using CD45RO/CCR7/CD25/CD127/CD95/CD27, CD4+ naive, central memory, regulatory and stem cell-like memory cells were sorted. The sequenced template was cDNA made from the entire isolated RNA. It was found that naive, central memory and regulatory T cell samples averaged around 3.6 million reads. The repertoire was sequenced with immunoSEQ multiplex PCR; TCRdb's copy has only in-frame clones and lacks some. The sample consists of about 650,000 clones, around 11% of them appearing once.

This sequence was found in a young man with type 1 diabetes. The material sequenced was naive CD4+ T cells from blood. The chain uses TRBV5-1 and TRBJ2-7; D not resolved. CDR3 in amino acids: CASSLDVGEQYF. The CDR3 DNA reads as TGCGCCAGCAGCTTGGACGTCGGGGAGCAGTACTTC.